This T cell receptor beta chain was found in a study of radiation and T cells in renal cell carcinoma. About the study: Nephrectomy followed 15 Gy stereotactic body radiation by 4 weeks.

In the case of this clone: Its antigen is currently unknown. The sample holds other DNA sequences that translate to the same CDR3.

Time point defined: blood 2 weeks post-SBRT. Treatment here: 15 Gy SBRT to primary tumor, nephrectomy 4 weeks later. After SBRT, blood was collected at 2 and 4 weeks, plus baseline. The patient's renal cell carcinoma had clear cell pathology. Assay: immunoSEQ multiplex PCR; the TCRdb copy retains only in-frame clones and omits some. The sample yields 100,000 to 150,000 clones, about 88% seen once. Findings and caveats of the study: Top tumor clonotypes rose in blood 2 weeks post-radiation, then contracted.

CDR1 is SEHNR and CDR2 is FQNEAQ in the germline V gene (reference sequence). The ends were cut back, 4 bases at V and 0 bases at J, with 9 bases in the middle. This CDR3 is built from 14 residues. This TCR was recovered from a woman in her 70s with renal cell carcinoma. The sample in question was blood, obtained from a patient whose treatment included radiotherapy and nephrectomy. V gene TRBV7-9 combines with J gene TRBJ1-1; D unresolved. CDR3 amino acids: CASSSQSMNTEAFF. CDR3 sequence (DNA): TGTGCCAGCAGCTCTCAAAGCATGAACACTGAAGCTTTCTTT.